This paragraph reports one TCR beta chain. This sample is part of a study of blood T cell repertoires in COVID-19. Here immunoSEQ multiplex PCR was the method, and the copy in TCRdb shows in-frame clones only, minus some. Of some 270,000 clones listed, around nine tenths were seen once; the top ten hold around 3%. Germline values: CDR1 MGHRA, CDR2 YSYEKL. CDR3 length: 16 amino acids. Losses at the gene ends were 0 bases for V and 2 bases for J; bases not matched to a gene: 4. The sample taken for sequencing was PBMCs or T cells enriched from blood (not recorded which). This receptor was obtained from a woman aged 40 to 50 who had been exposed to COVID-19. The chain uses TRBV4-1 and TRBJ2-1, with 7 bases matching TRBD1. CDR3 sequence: CASSQDSGGTYNEQFF. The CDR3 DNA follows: TGCGCCAGCAGCCAAGATTCAGGGGGTACCTACAATGAGCAGTTCTTC.